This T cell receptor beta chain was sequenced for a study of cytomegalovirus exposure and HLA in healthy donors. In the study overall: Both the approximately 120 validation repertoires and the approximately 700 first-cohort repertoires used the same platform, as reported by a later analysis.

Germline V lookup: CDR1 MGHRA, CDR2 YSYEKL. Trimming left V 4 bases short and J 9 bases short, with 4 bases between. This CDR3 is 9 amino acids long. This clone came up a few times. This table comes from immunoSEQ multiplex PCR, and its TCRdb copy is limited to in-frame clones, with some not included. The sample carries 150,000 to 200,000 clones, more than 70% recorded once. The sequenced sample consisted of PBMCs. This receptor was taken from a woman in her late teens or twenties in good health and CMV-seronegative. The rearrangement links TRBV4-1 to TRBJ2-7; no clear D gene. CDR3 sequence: CASSPGQYF. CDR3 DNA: TGCGCCAGCAGCCCGGGGCAGTACTTC.